One T cell receptor beta chain is described in this entry. The source of the sample is a study of T cells in localized non-small cell lung cancer. TCRdb's table, derived via immunoSEQ multiplex PCR, lists solely in-frame clones and lacks some. Of under 20,000 clones listed, around four fifths are singletons. Germline V gives CDR1 MNHNS, CDR2 SASEGT. There are 14 residues in the CDR3. V lost 0 bases and J lost 9, with 12 bases in between. The material sequenced was peripheral blood, taken before any cancer treatment. V is TRBV6-1 and J is TRBJ1-5; TRBD1 might be the D (6 bases). This TCR came from a female donor at least 60 years old with stage I lung adenocarcinoma. The CDR3 protein is CASSEAGGVRPQHF. In DNA, the CDR3 is TGTGCCAGCAGTGAAGCAGGGGGAGTACGGCCCCAGCATTTT.